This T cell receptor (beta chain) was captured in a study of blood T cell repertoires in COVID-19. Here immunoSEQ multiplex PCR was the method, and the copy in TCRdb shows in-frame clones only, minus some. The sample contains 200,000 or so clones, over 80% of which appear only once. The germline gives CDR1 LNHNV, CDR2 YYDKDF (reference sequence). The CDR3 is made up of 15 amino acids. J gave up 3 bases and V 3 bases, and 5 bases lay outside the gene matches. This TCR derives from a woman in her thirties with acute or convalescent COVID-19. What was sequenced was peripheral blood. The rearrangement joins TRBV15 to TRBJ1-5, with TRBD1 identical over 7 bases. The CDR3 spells CATSSLTGNNQPQHF. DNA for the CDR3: TGTGCCACCAGCAGCCTGACAGGGAACAATCAGCCCCAGCATTTT.